Reported below is one T cell receptor (beta chain). The source of the sample is a study of cytomegalovirus exposure and HLA in healthy donors. This PCR relied on a set of 60 Vbeta primers and 13 Jbeta primers. The method was immunoSEQ multiplex PCR; TCRdb's version includes in-frame clones alone and lacks a portion of them. The repertoire holds around 100,000 clones, 66% seen once, with 3% to 4% in the top ten. The specimen was PBMCs. The sequence was obtained from a woman aged 45-65 years in good health and CMV-seronegative.

This CDR3 reads CASSHDRAAGANVLTF. The CDR3 DNA follows: TGTGCCAGCAGTCACGACAGGGCTGCGGGGGCCAACGTCCTGACTTTC. V and J are TRBV6-6 and TRBJ2-6; TRBD1 aligns across 7 bases. The CDR3 spans 16 residues. V lost 5 bases and J lost 4; bases outside the gene matches: 8. Germline values: CDR1 MNHNY, CDR2 SVGAGI (reference sequence).